This T cell receptor beta chain was recovered during a study of human CD8 memory T cell subsets. The TCR beta sequencing libraries came from UMI-labeled 5' RACE. In the authors' methods: Functional CDR3 beta clonotype counts ranged from about 2,700 to 18,000 in each TCR beta library. TCRdb reprocessed the 5' RACE reads and keeps a single row for each CDR3 protein, giving no DNA. The V and J calls come from TCRdb's annotation, not from the publication. Recorded for this sample: under 6,500 distinct CDR3 sequences. Germline-derived CDR1 and CDR2 are LNHNV and YYDKDF (reference sequence). The CDR3 extends over 14 amino acids. RNA came from duplicate vials of around 150,000 sorted CD8+ T cells per subset. Study-wide points: Between stem-like memory and precursor exhausted T cell repertoires, overlap was minimal.

This clonotype counts as medium-sized by frequency. No antigen is known for it. The receptor was derived from a human donor in good health. Sequenced material: CD8+ effector memory T cells (TEM) sorted from PBMCs. Described subset: effector memory CD8 T cells, CCR7- CD45RO+ CD95+. V usage is TRBV15 and J usage is TRBJ2-2; TCRdb lists TRBD2, though no DNA is available to test this call. The CDR3 sequence is CATNSGRPTGELFF.